This passage covers 8 T cell receptor beta chains from one sample sequenced in a study of T-cell memory formation after mild COVID-19. TCRdb independently ran MiXCR on the 5' RACE reads; one entry per CDR3 protein. The sample includes roughly 35,000 distinct CDR3 sequences, under 25% seen only once; the top ten take 1.5%. Input material: PBMCs or a T cell subset sorted from them (not recorded which). The receptors come from an adult who had mild COVID-19 (a few samples of this study predate the infection). Cell type and time point are not known.

Comments on this clonotype: A much larger clone differs by one base, so this may be a read error. The chain recombines TRBV12-3 or TRBV12-4 with TRBJ2-7, with no clear D. The CDR3 sequence is 12 residues long. This CDR3 is CTSSLGSYEQYF. In nucleotides, the CDR3 is TGTACCAGCAGTTTAGGATCCTACGAGCAGTACTTC.

This chain connects TRBV2 to TRBJ2-7; a possible D gene is TRBD1 (6 bases). Deletions cut 5 bases from V and 4 bases from J, with 12 bases between. Germline loops: CDR1 SNHLY, CDR2 FYNNEI. The CDR3 covers 13 residues. Here the CDR3 reads CASSRDTAYEQYF. The CDR3 bases are TGTGCCAGCAGTCGGGACACAGCTTACGAGCAGTACTTC.

The table lists this clonotype with many counts. This chain joins TRBV12-3 or TRBV12-4 and TRBJ2-1, with 7 bases that match TRBD2. The CDR3 consists of 14 residues. V dropped 6 bases and J dropped 8; count of bases not matched to a gene: 10. CDR3 residues: CASSLGLRDHEQFF. DNA of the CDR3: TGTGCCAGCAGCTTGGGACTAAGAGACCATGAGCAGTTCTTC.

A note on this clonotype: A much bigger clone sits one base away, suggesting this may be a read error. The chain has TRBV7-2 and TRBJ1-1; a possible D gene is TRBD1 (6 bases). CDR3 length equals 13 residues. Germline CDR1 SGHTA, CDR2 FQGNSA. The CDR3: CASILAARGEAFF. As DNA, the CDR3 is TGTGCCAGCATCTTAGCGGCAAGGGGGGAAGCTTTCTTT. Full variable domain (missing parts from reference TRBV7-2 and TRBJ1-1): GAGVSQSPSNKVTEKGKDVELRCDPISGHTALYWYRQSLGQGLEFLIYFQGNSAPDKSGLPSDRFSAERTGGSVSTLTIQRTQQEDSAVYLCASILAARGEAFFGQGTRLTVV.

This clonotype was counted only a few times. The chain recombines TRBV2 with TRBJ2-7; D possibly corresponds to TRBD1 (6 bases). Germline-derived CDR1 and CDR2 are SNHLY and FYNNEI. This CDR3 is built from 14 residues. V was shortened by 7 bases and J by 0 bases, with 13 bases between the two germline ends. The CDR3 DNA sequence: TGTGCCAGCATCGGGGACACTTACTCCTACGAGCAGTACTTC. It specifies CASIGDTYSYEQYF.

This clonotype was detected many times. V gene TRBV4-2 combines with J gene TRBJ2-1; TRBD2 aligns across 10 bases. The CDR3 spans 14 residues. V was pared by 2 bases and J by 9 bases, with 4 bases of the junction left unmatched. Germline-derived CDR1 and CDR2 are LGHNA and YNFKEQ. CDR3 DNA: TGTGCCAGCAGCCAACCCACTAGCGGGACTGAGCAGTTCTTC. Encoded protein: CASSQPTSGTEQFF.

Ten or more counts support this clonotype. The chain carries TRBV2 and TRBJ2-1, with D tentatively TRBD1 (6 bases). Germline V gene lookup returns CDR1 SNHLY and CDR2 FYNNEI. The V and J ends lost 6 bases and 0 bases respectively, with 12 bases between them. CDR3 length: 15 residues. This CDR3 reads CASRRQDGSYNEQFF. CDR3 bases: TGTGCCAGCAGGCGACAGGATGGCTCCTACAATGAGCAGTTCTTC. The variable domain in full, with the rest retrieved from reference TRBV2 and TRBJ2-1, is EPEVTQTPSHQVTQMGQEVILRCVPISNHLYFYWYRQILGQKVEFLVSFYNNEISEKSEIFDDQFSVERPDGSNFTLKIRSTKLEDSAMYFCASRRQDGSYNEQFFGPGTRLTVL.

This clonotype was recorded many times. The genes are TRBV7-9 and TRBJ2-3; D call uncertain. In germline, CDR1 is SEHNR, CDR2 FQNEAQ (reference sequence). The CDR3 consists of 10 residues. Between the trimmed V and J ends, which lost 3 bases and 7 bases, there was a span of 2 bases. The chain's CDR3 is CASSFNTQYF. The CDR3 coding sequence is TGTGCCAGCAGCTTTAATACGCAGTATTTT.